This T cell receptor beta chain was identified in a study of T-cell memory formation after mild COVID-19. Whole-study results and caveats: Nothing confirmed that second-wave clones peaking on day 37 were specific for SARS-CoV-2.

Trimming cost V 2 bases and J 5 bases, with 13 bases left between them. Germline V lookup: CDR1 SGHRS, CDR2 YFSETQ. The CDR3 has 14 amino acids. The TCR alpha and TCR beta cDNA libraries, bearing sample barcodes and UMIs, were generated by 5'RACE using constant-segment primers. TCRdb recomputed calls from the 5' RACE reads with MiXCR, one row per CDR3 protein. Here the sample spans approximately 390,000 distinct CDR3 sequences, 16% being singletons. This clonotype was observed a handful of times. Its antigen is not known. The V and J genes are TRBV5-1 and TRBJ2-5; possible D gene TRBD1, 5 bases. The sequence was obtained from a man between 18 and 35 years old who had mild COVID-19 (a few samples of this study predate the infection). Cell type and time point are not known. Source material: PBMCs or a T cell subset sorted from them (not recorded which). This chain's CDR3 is CASSFSDTSETQYF. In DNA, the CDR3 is TGCGCCAGCAGCTTTTCGGACACTTCCGAGACCCAGTACTTC.